The 18 T cell receptor beta chains presented below share a single source sample, sequenced in a study of cytomegalovirus exposure and HLA in healthy donors. 60 Vbeta and 13 Jbeta primers were used in PCR. This table comes from immunoSEQ multiplex PCR, and its TCRdb copy is limited to in-frame clones, with some not included. The sample holds 150,000 to 200,000 clones; roughly an eighth are singletons and the top ten take approximately 8.4%. Specimen: PBMCs. These TCRs come from a man aged 50 to 60 in good health and CMV-seropositive.

V is TRBV7-8 and J is TRBJ1-1; TRBD1 might be the D (6 bases). This CDR3 is 17 amino acids long. Germline CDR1 and CDR2: SGHVS and FQNEAQ. The germline V and J ends were trimmed by 2 bases and 6 bases, with 22 bases remaining between them. CDR3 region: CASSLPQGTETHPEAFF. The CDR3 region has the DNA TGTGCCAGCAGCTTACCCCAGGGGACGGAAACCCACCCTGAAGCTTTCTTT.

This clone was observed a handful of times. CDR3 amino acids: CASSLDGGALVTGANVLTF. The CDR3 DNA is TGTGCCAGCAGCTTGGACGGGGGGGCATTAGTAACTGGGGCCAACGTCCTGACTTTC. The chain recombines TRBV5-4 with TRBJ2-6, with TRBD2 identical over 8 bases. Germline lookup yields CDR1 SGHNT and CDR2 YYREEE (reference sequence). J lost 2 bases, V lost 0 bases, and 10 bases had no gene match. This CDR3 is 19 amino acids long.

This clone was recorded a few times. The chain carries TRBV10-2 and TRBJ1-4, with 7 nucleotides matching TRBD1. With 7 bases clipped from V and 5 bases from J, the junction kept 7 bases outside the gene matches. Germline V CDR1 and CDR2: WSHSY, SAAADI. This CDR3 is built from 14 residues. The CDR3 DNA sequence: TGCGCCAGCAACCTGGCAGGGGGAAATGAAAAACTGTTTTTT. As protein: CASNLAGGNEKLFF.

The sample holds a few counts of this clone. This chain links TRBV9 with TRBJ2-2; D is possibly TRBD2 (6 bases). In germline, CDR1 is SGDLS, CDR2 YYNGEE. V was cut by 3 bases and J by 0 bases, with 9 bases left in between. This CDR3 has 15 amino acids. Here the CDR3 reads CASSAGLANTGELFF. For the CDR3, the DNA is TGTGCCAGCAGCGCGGGACTGGCGAACACCGGGGAGCTGTTTTTT.

The V gene is TRBV6-6, the J gene TRBJ2-5; 11 bases align to TRBD2. The last part of the DNA fits TRBJ2-7 better; the J call may be wrong. Germline values: CDR1 MNHNY, CDR2 SVGAGI (reference sequence). The CDR3 runs 14 residues. The CDR3 nucleotides read TGTGCCAGCAGTCGACTAGCGGGGTCGATCGAGCAGTACTTC. Amino acid sequence: CASSRLAGSIEQYF.

This clone has just a few counts. This chain links TRBV9 with TRBJ2-7, with TRBD1 matching over 7 bases. With V trimmed by 6 bases and J by 3 bases, 12 bases remained unmatched. CDR3 length: 15 amino acids. CDR1 and CDR2 from the germline V gene are SGDLS and YYNGEE. CDR3 sequence (DNA): TGTGCCAGCAACCCAGGGGTAGGGGGCTTCTACGAGCAGTACTTC. Translated, it gives CASNPGVGGFYEQYF.

This clone was found a few times. The rearrangement uses TRBV7-9 and TRBJ2-1, with 10 positions matching TRBD2. CDR1 SEHNR and CDR2 FQNEAQ come from the germline V gene (reference sequence). The J segment lost 6 bases and the V segment lost 9 bases, leaving 14 bases of the junction unmatched. The CDR3 contains 16 residues. In DNA, the CDR3 is TGTGCCAGTCGGAAGGGGGCTAGCGGGGGACTCAATGAGCAGTTCTTC. Translated: CASRKGASGGLNEQFF.

This chain connects TRBV4-3 to TRBJ1-5; tentatively, D is TRBD1 (5 bases). Germline lookup yields CDR1 LGHNA and CDR2 YSLEER. Trimming took off 4 bases at V and 0 bases at J, with 7 bases between the two ends. The CDR3 contains 14 residues. The CDR3, as DNA: TGCGCCAGCAGCCTCGGACATAGCAATCAGCCCCAGCATTTT. Amino acids: CASSLGHSNQPQHF.

This CDR3 is CASQREGTYNSPLHF. In nucleotides, the CDR3 is TGTGCCAGCCAACGGGAGGGGACCTATAATTCACCCCTCCACTTT. The V call is TRBV6-5, the J call TRBJ1-6; TRBD1 is a possible D gene (5 bases). V was trimmed by 8 bases and J by 2 bases, leaving 13 bases between them. This CDR3 has 15 residues. Germline V CDR1 and CDR2: MNHEY, SVGAGI.

This clone was observed a handful of times. The rearrangement uses TRBV7-6 and TRBJ2-7; D is perhaps TRBD2 (5 bases). V was clipped by 5 bases and J by 1 base, with 15 bases between them. The germline gives CDR1 SGHVS, CDR2 FNYEAQ. The CDR3 is made up of 15 amino acids. CDR3 in DNA: TGTGCCAGCAGCCCCATGCCGGGGTCATCCTACGAGCAGTACTTC. It is translated as CASSPMPGSSYEQYF.

This clone appeared a few times. The chain has TRBV6-5 and TRBJ1-1, with D maybe TRBD1 (6 bases). CDR3 length equals 13 residues. The germline V and J ends were trimmed by 2 bases and 6 bases, with 10 bases remaining between them. Germline V CDR1 and CDR2: MNHEY, SVGAGI. This chain's CDR3 is CASSYRGKAEAFF. DNA of the CDR3: TGTGCCAGCAGTTACAGGGGGAAGGCTGAAGCTTTCTTT.

This clone showed up just a few times. The rearrangement joins TRBV7-3 to TRBJ1-1; no clear D gene. This CDR3 contains 14 residues. Germline CDR1 and CDR2: SGHTA and FQGTGA. The germline V and J ends were trimmed by 5 bases and 2 bases, with 12 bases remaining between them. CDR3 DNA sequence: TGTGCCAGCAGCCTCGTTGGAGAAAACACTGAAGCTTTCTTT. Protein sequence: CASSLVGENTEAFF.

This clone was observed a handful of times. The chain links TRBV6-1 to TRBJ1-2; D unclear. The CDR3 length is 13 residues. V lost 2 bases, J lost 0 bases, and 4 bases lay in between. Germline CDR1 is MNHNS and CDR2 is SASEGT. CDR3 loop: CASSERANYGYTF. The CDR3 DNA is TGTGCCAGCAGTGAACGTGCTAACTATGGCTACACCTTC.

A few counts support this clone. The chain employs TRBV11-2 and TRBJ2-7; 8 positions match TRBD1. Trimming removed 5 bases from V and 6 bases from J; junction bases left unmatched: 9. Germline CDR1 SGHAT, CDR2 FQNNGV. The CDR3 has 14 amino acids. CDR3 sequence reads: CASSTLTGGREQYF. CDR3 sequence (DNA): TGTGCCAGCAGCACCTTAACAGGGGGGCGCGAGCAGTACTTC.

This clone has just a few counts. Distinct nucleotide sequences in the sample also encode this CDR3. The chain is built from TRBV5-4 and TRBJ1-1; tentatively, D is TRBD1 (6 bases). Per the germline V gene, CDR1 is SGHNT and CDR2 is YYREEE (reference sequence). V lost 0 bases and J 2 bases, leaving 8 bases between the germline ends. This CDR3 has 14 amino acids. CDR3 loop: CASSLDRANTEAFF. Here the CDR3 DNA reads TGTGCCAGCAGCTTGGACAGGGCAAACACTGAAGCTTTCTTT.

Here the CDR3 DNA reads TGTGCCAGCAGCCGTTCGGGGGAATTGGACAATGAGCAGTTCTTC. It codes for CASSRSGELDNEQFF. The chain carries TRBV5-6 and TRBJ2-1, with a possible D match to TRBD2 (6 bases). V lost 4 bases and J lost 5, with 16 bases in between. The CDR3 contains 15 residues. Germline V gene data show CDR1 as SGHDT and CDR2 as YYEEEE.

The chain combines TRBV4-3 with TRBJ2-3; TRBD2 matches at 7 bases. Unmatched junction bases numbered 9, after V lost 0 bases and J lost 3 bases. From germline, CDR1 is LGHNA and CDR2 YSLEER. This CDR3 has 17 amino acids. This CDR3 reads CASSQDGGGAGTDTQYF. Written as DNA, the CDR3 is TGCGCCAGCAGCCAAGATGGCGGGGGAGCCGGGACAGATACGCAGTATTTT.

The gene calls are TRBV5-5 and TRBJ1-1, with D possibly being TRBD1 (5 bases). The length of the CDR3 is 13 residues. Trimming stripped 4 bases from V and 3 bases from J, with 10 bases between. Germline CDR1 SGHKS, CDR2 YYEKEE (reference sequence). The chain's CDR3 is CASSMDTYTEAFF. The CDR3 bases are TGTGCCAGCAGCATGGACACATACACTGAAGCTTTCTTT.